This paragraph reports one TCR beta chain. The antigen is undetermined. The CDR3 runs to 16 residues. The J segment lost 0 bases and the V segment lost 7 bases, leaving 7 bases of the junction unmatched. Germline assignment: CDR1 ENHRY and CDR2 SYGVKD. This sample stems from a study of cytomegalovirus exposure and HLA in healthy donors. Use of 60 Vbeta and 13 Jbeta primers characterized the PCR. Profiled with immunoSEQ multiplex PCR; TCRdb holds only in-frame clones, not every one. The sample has approximately 97,000 clones, nearly 80% seen once. Donors showed nominal health when sampled, although they likely had unrecorded immune exposures. Points from the study as a whole: In a later analysis, DRB1 alleles had the most associated TCRs; HLA-C alleles the fewest. TCR beta sequences numbering about 17,000 were associated with HLA alleles at 0.05 false discovery rate in a later analysis.

The sequence was obtained from a woman in her forties in good health and CMV-seropositive. This rearrangement joins TRBV10-3 to TRBJ1-1, with 11 bases lining up with TRBD1. Sequencing was done on a sample of PBMCs. CDR3 in DNA: TGTGCCATCAAAAGGGGGACAGGGGGGATGAACACTGAAGCTTTCTTT. Protein: CAIKRGTGGMNTEAFF.